This T cell receptor (beta chain) comes out of a study of identifying expanded T cells in peripheral blood. About this clone itself: Its matching antigen is unknown.

Findings of the study overall: Technical replicates showed 0.9 to 1.5 changed clones; two weeks around 15; four weeks 19.

This table comes from immunoSEQ multiplex PCR, and its TCRdb copy is limited to in-frame clones, with some not included. The sample has approximately 140,000 clones, 70% to 90% seen once; the top ten hold 7.5% to 9%. V dropped 4 bases and J dropped 10 bases, with 23 bases sitting between them. Germline V lookup: CDR1 KGHSH, CDR2 LQKENI. The CDR3 contains 16 residues. The clonotype originates from a person aged 18 to 75 in good health. The chain uses TRBV18 and TRBJ1-5; no definite D call. Sequenced input: blood. CDR3 in DNA: TGTGCCAGCTCACTGACCATTGGGGAGACACCTGACCCCCAGCATTTT. The encoded protein is CASSLTIGETPDPQHF.